The 23 T cell receptor beta chains below were found in one sample sequenced in a study of blood T cell repertoires in COVID-19 (TCRdb year 2020). The library was produced with the immunoSEQ multiplex PCR assay. TCRdb provides this immuneACCESS table in a form limited to in-frame rearrangements. Some clones are lacking; in checked studies, under half of them reflect an unresolved V gene, and why the rest are absent is not known. Within this sample are more than 300,000 clones, with 85% to 90% of them counted one time only. More than 5% of the sample is in the top ten clones. The sequencing input was peripheral blood. These TCRs come from a woman in her 50s with COVID-19, enrolled during active disease.

The chain has TRBV18 and TRBJ1-5, with a weak D call TRBD1 (5 bases). Germline V lookup: CDR1 KGHSH, CDR2 LQKENI. Trimming took off 6 bases at V and 4 bases at J, with 13 bases between the two ends. The CDR3 runs 14 residues. As DNA, the CDR3 is TGTGCCAGCTCGCCCGGACAAACAAATCAGCCCCAGCATTTT. Translated, it gives CASSPGQTNQPQHF.

V usage is TRBV11-3 and J usage is TRBJ1-2, with a possible D match to TRBD1 (6 bases). Germline V gives CDR1 SGHNT, CDR2 YENEEA. The CDR3 totals 13 residues. Between the trimmed V and J ends, which lost 5 bases and 4 bases, there was a span of 11 bases. CDR3 nucleotide sequence: TGTGCCAGCAGCCGAACAGGGACCTATGGCTACACCTTC. It translates to CASSRTGTYGYTF.

V gene TRBV18 combines with J gene TRBJ2-3, with 13 bases matching TRBD2. CDR1 and CDR2 from the germline V gene are KGHSH and LQKENI. Trimming took 6 bases from V and 4 from J; bases not matched to a gene: 13. The CDR3 length is 18 residues. CDR3 nucleotides: TGTGCCAGCTCGCCTGGACTAGCGGGAGCCAAGGTTGCAGATACGCAGTATTTT. Amino acid sequence: CASSPGLAGAKVADTQYF. The full variable domain, completed using reference TRBV18 and TRBJ2-3, is NAGVMQNPRHLVRRRGQEARLRCSPMKGHSHVYWYRQLPEEGLKFMVYLQKENIIDESGMPKERFSAEFPKEGPSILRIQQVVRGDSAAYFCASSPGLAGAKVADTQYFGPGTRLTVL.

The CDR3 is CASSLLGQEYEQYF. The CDR3 DNA sequence: TGTGCCAGCAGCTTGCTTGGACAGGAATACGAGCAGTACTTC. The V gene is TRBV5-4, the J gene TRBJ2-7; the match to TRBD1 covers 7 bases. CDR1 and CDR2 from the germline V gene are SGHNT and YYREEE (reference sequence). V lost 1 base, J lost 4 bases, and 5 bases stayed unmatched. This CDR3 is built from 14 residues.

The chain uses TRBV19 and TRBJ2-1; 8 bases align to TRBD2. The CDR3 spans 15 residues. J was trimmed by 12 bases and V by 2 bases; bases with no gene match: 12. Germline V gene lookup returns CDR1 LNHDA and CDR2 SQIVND (reference sequence). CDR3 sequence reads: CASSISQRERFGQFF. The CDR3, as DNA: TGTGCCAGTAGTATAAGCCAGCGGGAGAGATTCGGGCAGTTCTTC.

CDR3: CASRDIRDFLDTEAFF. The CDR3 DNA reads TGTGCCAGTAGGGATATCCGGGACTTTTTAGACACTGAAGCTTTCTTT. The chain has TRBV19 and TRBJ1-1, with D perhaps matching TRBD1 (5 bases). Trimming cost V 6 bases and J 3 bases, with 20 bases left between them. Per germline, CDR1 LNHDA and CDR2 SQIVND (reference sequence). This CDR3 spans 16 amino acids. The variable domain in full, with the rest retrieved from reference TRBV19 and TRBJ1-1, is DGGITQSPKYLFRKEGQNVTLSCEQNLNHDAMYWYRQDPGQGLRLIYYSQIVNDFQKGDIAEGYSVSREKKESFPLTVTSAQKNPTAFYLCASRDIRDFLDTEAFFGQGTRLTVV.

The V and J genes are TRBV9 and TRBJ1-2; 8 bases align to TRBD1. J was trimmed by 3 bases and V by 0 bases; bases with no gene match: 7. The germline V gene has CDR1 SGDLS and CDR2 YYNGEE. CDR3 length equals 16 residues. The CDR3 reads CASSVAGTGKHYGYTF. The DNA of the CDR3 is TGTGCCAGCAGCGTAGCGGGGACAGGCAAACACTATGGCTACACCTTC.

The genes are TRBV6-2 or TRBV6-3 and TRBJ2-5, with 7 positions matching TRBD1. V shed 6 bases, J shed 5 bases, and the junction held 12 bases outside the gene matches. The CDR3 covers 15 residues. Germline CDR1 MNHEY, CDR2 SVGEGT. As DNA, the CDR3 is TGTGCCAGCAGCCGCGCGAGGGGGCAGGTGGAGACCCAGTACTTC. Residues: CASSRARGQVETQYF.

The chain links TRBV12-3 or TRBV12-4 to TRBJ1-5; TRBD1 might be the D (5 bases). The CDR3 has 13 residues. V gave up 7 bases and J gave up 7 bases, with 14 bases separating them. The CDR3 sequence is CASTLRAGQPQHF. In nucleotides, the CDR3 is TGTGCCAGCACACTACGGGCAGGGCAGCCCCAGCATTTT.

The rearrangement links TRBV6-2 or TRBV6-3 to TRBJ2-5, with a tentative D call TRBD1 (5 bases). V dropped 2 bases and J dropped 3 bases, with 13 bases sitting between them. Germline CDR1 MNHEY, CDR2 SVGEGT. The CDR3 consists of 15 residues. The chain's CDR3 is CASSYPTDTKETQYF. The CDR3, as DNA: TGTGCCAGCAGTTACCCGACAGATACGAAAGAGACCCAGTACTTC.

The V call is TRBV11-2, the J call TRBJ2-7; possible D gene TRBD2, 6 bases. CDR3 size: 15 residues. CDR1 is SGHAT and CDR2 is FQNNGV in the germline V gene. Trimming took off 5 bases at V and 2 bases at J, with 16 bases between the two ends. CDR3 sequence (DNA): TGTGCCAGCAGCATTCTAGCGCGTTCCCCCTACGAGCAGTACTTC. As protein: CASSILARSPYEQYF.

The chain recombines TRBV10-3 with TRBJ1-2; 10 nucleotides align to TRBD1. The V gene end was trimmed by 10 bases and the J gene end by 7 bases; junction bases not matched to a gene: 15. Germline V gene sequence: CDR1 ENHRY, CDR2 SYGVKD. This CDR3 contains 15 residues. The CDR3 loop reads CATRPQGQGERGYTF. In DNA form, the CDR3 reads TGTGCCACCCGACCCCAAGGACAGGGGGAGCGTGGCTACACCTTC.

Notes on this clone: One end of the junction is discordant with germline, which a read error may explain. The chain's CDR3 is CASSLKGGQDLHFF. Here the CDR3 DNA reads TGCGCCAGCAGCCTAAAGGGTGGACAGGACCTTCATTTCTTC. V and J are TRBV4-1 and TRBJ2-4; 7 bases fit TRBD1. The CDR3 is made up of 14 amino acids. Germline V gives CDR1 MGHRA, CDR2 YSYEKL.

V is TRBV6-2 or TRBV6-3 and J is TRBJ1-1; tentative D call: TRBD1 (5 bases). This CDR3 has 15 amino acids. Germline values: CDR1 MNHEY, CDR2 SVGEGT. V was cut by 4 bases and J by 2 bases, with 14 bases left in between. CDR3 DNA sequence: TGTGCCAGCAGTTTCTTGGGACTGGGAAACACTGAAGCTTTCTTT. Its protein is CASSFLGLGNTEAFF.

This chain connects TRBV7-9 to TRBJ1-5, with D possibly being TRBD1 (6 bases). This CDR3 has 15 amino acids. V lost 4 bases and J lost 0, with 10 bases in between. Germline CDR1 reads SEHNR; CDR2 reads FQNEAQ (reference sequence). This CDR3 reads CASSSTGTSNQPQHF. The CDR3 nucleotides are TGTGCCAGCAGCTCTACAGGGACTAGCAATCAGCCCCAGCATTTT.

The CDR3 protein is CASSLGLADSLWAYEQYF. The DNA of the CDR3 is TGTGCCAGCAGCCTGGGACTAGCAGATTCATTATGGGCTTACGAGCAGTACTTC. V usage is TRBV21-1 and J usage is TRBJ2-7; TRBD2, as called in the table, went unchecked against the DNA. TRBV21-1 has pseudogene status. This CDR3 region has 18 residues.

V is TRBV24-1 and J is TRBJ2-3, with 8 bases aligning to TRBD1. Germline CDR1 and CDR2: KGHDR and SFDVKD. The CDR3 covers 15 residues. With V trimmed by 3 bases and J by 6 bases, 7 bases remained unmatched. The CDR3 region is CATSDGQGGLDTQYF. The CDR3 nucleotides read TGTGCCACCAGTGATGGACAGGGTGGGTTGGATACGCAGTATTTT.

J is TRBJ2-3 and V is TRBV7-9; 9 nucleotides agree with TRBD2. The V gene's germline CDR1 is SEHNR and CDR2 FQNEAQ (reference sequence). The CDR3 sequence is 16 residues long. V shed 4 bases and J 3 bases; nucleotides not matched to a gene: 8. In DNA, the CDR3 is TGTGCCAGCAGCTCCATCGGGACTAGCAGGACAGATACGCAGTATTTT. Its translation is CASSSIGTSRTDTQYF. Using reference TRBV7-9 and TRBJ2-3 for the parts outside the CDR3, the full variable domain is DTGVSQNPRHKITKRGQNVTFRCDPISEHNRLYWYRQTLGQGPEFLTYFQNEAQLEKSRLLSDRFSAERPKGSFSTLEIQRTEQGDSAMYLCASSSIGTSRTDTQYFGPGTRLTVL.

The chain combines TRBV6-1 with TRBJ1-1, with 12 bases fitting TRBD1. CDR1 is MNHNS and CDR2 is SASEGT in the germline V gene. The CDR3 totals 16 residues. The J segment lost 4 bases and the V segment lost 3 bases, leaving 6 bases of the junction unmatched. CDR3 sequence reads: CASSEPGQGAFTEAFF. CDR3 coding DNA: TGTGCCAGCAGTGAGCCGGGACAGGGGGCGTTCACTGAAGCTTTCTTT.

The chain is built from TRBV6-6 and TRBJ1-5, with 7 bases matching TRBD1. V lost 4 bases, J lost 4 bases, and 4 bases stayed unmatched. This CDR3 is 14 amino acids long. Germline V lookup: CDR1 MNHNY, CDR2 SVGAGI (reference sequence). CDR3 region: CASSFRGANQPQHF. The DNA for the CDR3 is TGTGCCAGCAGTTTCAGGGGGGCGAATCAGCCCCAGCATTTT.

This rearrangement joins TRBV6-2 or TRBV6-3 to TRBJ1-5; the D gene is possibly TRBD1 (5 bases). Trimming cost V 6 bases and J 3 bases, with 12 bases left between them. Germline V lookup: CDR1 MNHEY, CDR2 SVGEGT. This CDR3 contains 14 residues. As DNA, the CDR3 is TGTGCCAGCAGCCAAGACAGCCACAATCAGCCCCAGCATTTT. This translates into CASSQDSHNQPQHF.

The rearrangement joins TRBV5-1 to TRBJ1-1, with 8 nucleotides matching TRBD1. This CDR3 spans 14 amino acids. V shed 1 base and J 7 bases; nucleotides not matched to a gene: 6. Germline CDR1 SGHRS, CDR2 YFSETQ. The CDR3 sequence is CASSLKPGGNEAFF. The CDR3, as DNA: TGCGCCAGCAGCTTGAAGCCAGGGGGCAATGAAGCTTTCTTT.

The gene calls are TRBV4-2 and TRBJ2-3; TRBD1 agrees at 8 bases. The V segment lost 4 bases and the J segment 0 bases; nucleotides outside the gene matches: 3. The germline V gene has CDR1 LGHNA and CDR2 YNFKEQ. The CDR3 consists of 15 residues. For the CDR3, the DNA is TGTGCCAGCAGCCGCGACAGGGGAAGCACAGATACGCAGTATTTT. The encoded protein is CASSRDRGSTDTQYF.